The 19 T cell receptor beta chains below all came from one sample that was sequenced in a study of blood T cell repertoires in COVID-19. Generated by immunoSEQ multiplex PCR, the TCRdb table keeps only in-frame clones and is missing some. This table has about 49,000 clones, approximately 81% appearing once. What was sequenced was peripheral blood. Receptor source: a woman older than 75 with COVID-19, enrolled during active disease.

This clone was recorded a few times. The CDR3 loop is CASSQAGRGKNIQYF. CDR3 bases: TGCGCCAGCAGCCAAGCAGGGCGCGGCAAAAACATTCAGTACTTC. V gene TRBV4-1 combines with J gene TRBJ2-4; D may be TRBD1 (5 bases). Germline V gene sequence: CDR1 MGHRA, CDR2 YSYEKL. V gave up 1 base and J gave up 3 bases, with 10 bases separating them. The CDR3 loop spans 15 amino acids.

The genes are TRBV5-1 and TRBJ2-2; 9 nucleotides match TRBD1. Trimming removed 0 bases from V and 7 bases from J; junction bases left unmatched: 13. Germline lookup yields CDR1 SGHRS and CDR2 YFSETQ. This CDR3 comprises 18 residues. CDR3 amino acids: CASSLAGTGQIRGGELFF. The CDR3 coding sequence is TGCGCCAGCAGCTTGGCCGGGACAGGGCAAATTCGTGGCGGGGAGCTGTTTTTT.

This rearrangement joins TRBV6-5 to TRBJ1-5; 7 bases agree with TRBD1. From germline, CDR1 is MNHEY and CDR2 SVGAGI. The V and J ends lost 5 bases and 6 bases, in that order; junction bases with no gene match: 7. The CDR3 consists of 14 residues. CDR3 in amino acids: CASSTTGAVQPQHF. CDR3 DNA: TGTGCCAGCAGTACTACAGGGGCCGTTCAGCCCCAGCATTTT.

The chain joins TRBV27 to TRBJ1-5; 8 positions agree with TRBD1. This CDR3 has 15 amino acids. The germline V gene has CDR1 MNHEY and CDR2 SMNVEV (reference sequence). The V gene end was trimmed by 5 bases and the J gene end by 3 bases; junction bases not matched to a gene: 6. CDR3 sequence: CASSVDRGLNQPQHF. In nucleotides, the CDR3 is TGTGCCAGCAGTGTCGACAGGGGCCTCAATCAGCCCCAGCATTTT.

This clone is judged medium-sized. V gene TRBV18 combines with J gene TRBJ1-1; weak D call: TRBD1 (5 bases). The CDR3 covers 13 residues. The germline V gene has CDR1 KGHSH and CDR2 LQKENI. Trimming cost V 6 bases and J 8 bases, with 16 bases left between them. DNA for the CDR3: TGTGCCAGCTCGCCCGAACCCCGGGGGGAAGCTTTCTTT. Residues: CASSPEPRGEAFF.

This clone was seen only once. The rearrangement uses TRBV27 and TRBJ2-7, with TRBD2 matching 11 bases. CDR3 length equals 14 residues. V lost 6 bases and J lost 9; bases outside the gene matches: 10. Germline CDR1 and CDR2: MNHEY and SMNVEV (reference sequence). CDR3 protein: CASRRLAGGPLQYF. The CDR3 region has the DNA TGTGCCAGCAGGAGATTAGCGGGAGGGCCTCTGCAGTACTTC.

The V gene is TRBV5-4, the J gene TRBJ1-1; the D is unclear. The germline gives CDR1 SGHNT, CDR2 YYREEE (reference sequence). The CDR3 extends over 13 amino acids. Trimming pared 4 bases from V and 0 bases from J, leaving 7 bases between. The CDR3 is CASSIQVNTEAFF. The CDR3 DNA reads TGTGCCAGCAGCATCCAGGTGAACACTGAAGCTTTCTTT.

The rearrangement uses TRBV7-2 and TRBJ2-1; TRBD2 agrees at 7 bases. This CDR3 spans 15 amino acids. Germline CDR1 is SGHTA and CDR2 is FQGNSA. Unmatched junction bases numbered 11, after V lost 4 bases and J lost 8 bases. CDR3 nucleotide sequence: TGTGCCAGCAGCTCCCTGGGGGACTACGTAGATGAGCAGTTCTTC. Translation: CASSSLGDYVDEQFF.

This clone has only a few counts. The CDR3 region is CSVPGLAGGTDTQYF. The CDR3 nucleotides are TGCAGCGTTCCGGGACTAGCGGGAGGAACAGATACGCAGTATTTT. V gene TRBV29-1 combines with J gene TRBJ2-3; 15 bases agree with TRBD2. J was trimmed by 3 bases and V by 5 bases; bases with no gene match: 3. The CDR3 is 15 amino acids. Germline V gene lookup returns CDR1 SQVTM and CDR2 ANQGSEA.

The chain is built from TRBV5-6 and TRBJ2-2, with TRBD1 matching 10 bases. This CDR3 is built from 15 residues. V trimming: 4 bases; J trimming: 4 bases; junction bases outside the gene matches: 4. CDR1 SGHDT and CDR2 YYEEEE come from the germline V gene. The CDR3 DNA follows: TGTGCCAGCAGCCCCGGGACAGGGGTCACCGGGGAGCTGTTTTTT. Protein: CASSPGTGVTGELFF.

This clone turned up a few times. The genes are TRBV7-9 and TRBJ1-1, with 8 nucleotides matching TRBD1. From germline, CDR1 is SEHNR and CDR2 FQNEAQ (reference sequence). The CDR3 totals 16 residues. J gave up 5 bases and V 4 bases, and 12 bases lay outside the gene matches. The CDR3 region is CASSSPQGAYVTEAFF. CDR3 coding DNA: TGTGCCAGCAGCTCCCCCCAGGGGGCATATGTAACTGAAGCTTTCTTT.

This rearrangement joins TRBV19 to TRBJ2-7, with 11 positions matching TRBD1. CDR1 is LNHDA, CDR2 SQIVND, per germline (reference sequence). This CDR3 is 14 amino acids long. Trimming cost V 6 bases and J 6 bases; bases outside gene matches: 7. The CDR3 protein is CASRPGQGGSEQYF. The CDR3 bases are TGTGCCAGTAGGCCGGGACAGGGGGGATCCGAGCAGTACTTC.

The chain employs TRBV9 and TRBJ1-1, with 9 bases lining up with TRBD1. This CDR3 has 17 amino acids. The germline V gene has CDR1 SGDLS and CDR2 YYNGEE. The V segment lost 0 bases and the J segment 5 bases; nucleotides outside the gene matches: 11. This CDR3 is CASSVADYRGQGTEAFF. CDR3 coding DNA: TGTGCCAGCAGCGTAGCGGACTACAGGGGGCAAGGGACTGAAGCTTTCTTT.

The V and J genes are TRBV9 and TRBJ2-1; tentative D call: TRBD1 (5 bases). The germline V gene has CDR1 SGDLS and CDR2 YYNGEE. The CDR3 loop spans 17 amino acids. The germline V and J ends were trimmed by 0 bases and 3 bases, with 16 bases remaining between them. CDR3 amino acids: CASSVEGSLGLYNEQFF. The CDR3, as DNA: TGTGCCAGCAGCGTAGAGGGGTCCCTTGGGCTCTACAATGAGCAGTTCTTC.

The table lists this clone with many counts. The chain carries TRBV7-3 and TRBJ2-2; perhaps TRBD2 as D (6 bases). V was trimmed by 3 bases and J by 1 base, leaving 9 bases between them. Looked up from germline, CDR1 is SGHTA and CDR2 is FQGTGA. The CDR3 length is 15 residues. The CDR3 DNA reads as TGTGCCAGCAGCTTGGAGGGAGGGAACACCGGGGAGCTGTTTTTT. Translation gives CASSLEGGNTGELFF.

The chain uses TRBV19 and TRBJ2-7; D uncertain. CDR1 is LNHDA and CDR2 is SQIVND in the germline V gene (reference sequence). V lost 6 bases and J lost 5, with 17 bases in between. This CDR3 contains 14 residues. CDR3 nucleotides: TGTGCCAGTAGAAGGCAGGCCTCAGGCAACGAGCAGTACTTC. It specifies CASRRQASGNEQYF.

V gene TRBV6-5 combines with J gene TRBJ1-2, with TRBD1 as a possible D gene (6 bases). With 5 bases removed from V and 0 bases from J, the gap between germline ends came to 13 bases. The germline V gene has CDR1 MNHEY and CDR2 SVGAGI. This CDR3 is 15 amino acids long. Written as DNA, the CDR3 is TGTGCCAGCAGTCATGACAGGCCTACTAACTATGGCTACACCTTC. Protein product: CASSHDRPTNYGYTF.

This CDR3 reads CASSLGTATNEKLFF. Written as DNA, the CDR3 is TGTGCCAGCAGCCTTGGGACAGCAACTAATGAAAAACTGTTTTTT. The chain couples TRBV28 to TRBJ1-4; TRBD1 matches 7 bases. Unmatched junction bases numbered 4, after V lost 6 bases and J lost 0 bases. The CDR3 loop spans 15 amino acids. The germline V gene encodes CDR1 MDHEN and CDR2 SYDVKM.

In DNA, the CDR3 is TGTGCCAGCACCTATGGTAGCGGGAGACCCAACACCGGGGAGCTGTTTTTT. It yields the protein CASTYGSGRPNTGELFF. The chain combines TRBV27 with TRBJ2-2; 9 nucleotides align to TRBD2. V gave up 7 bases and J gave up 2 bases; unmatched junction bases: 11. This CDR3 spans 17 amino acids. Germline CDR1 reads MNHEY; CDR2 reads SMNVEV (reference sequence).